These T cell receptor beta chains were read from a single sample in a study of blood T cells in healthy people across ages. TCRdb redid the calling of the 5' RACE reads with MiXCR, one entry per CDR3 protein. The data contain 700,000 to 1,000,000 distinct CDR3 sequences, around 43% of them singletons. Specimen: blood. The receptors were sampled from a man aged 55 to 70 in good health. Each CDR3 is given with its conserved first and last residue. The D gene is left open where the match is weak. Size is stated for part of the rows, as once, few or many counts, or as a class when the clone is expanded.

CDR3aa	CDR3nt	d_gene	v_gene	j_gene	abundance
CASSYRARSSYNEQFF	TGTGCCAGCAGTTACCGAGCTAGGAGCTCCTACAATGAGCAGTTCTTC	-	TRBV6-5	TRBJ2-1	-
CAIRGRTTKGLNTEAFF	TGTGCCATCAGGGGTAGGACCACCAAAGGCCTGAACACTGAAGCTTTCTTT	-	TRBV10-3	TRBJ1-1	few
CASSFGGGNSPLHF	TGTGCCAGCAGCTTCGGGGGCGGAAATTCACCCCTCCACTTT	-	TRBV7-9	TRBJ1-6	once
CASSSTTSGANVLTF	TGCGCCAGCAGCTCCACCACCTCTGGGGCCAACGTCCTGACTTTC	-	TRBV5-1	TRBJ2-6	-
CATSRDLGGNQPQHF	TGTGCCACCAGCAGAGATCTAGGGGGGAATCAGCCCCAGCATTTT	-	TRBV15	TRBJ1-5	-
CASPRGQSETQYF	TGTGCCAGCCCGAGGGGACAGTCGGAGACCCAGTACTTC	-	TRBV21-1	TRBJ2-5	-
CASSRTGAYSGELFF	TGTGCCAGCAGCCGGACAGGGGCTTATTCCGGGGAGCTGTTTTTT	TRBD1	TRBV6-5	TRBJ2-2	-
CSAKTGVQETQYF	TGCAGTGCTAAGACAGGGGTCCAAGAGACCCAGTACTTC	TRBD1	TRBV20-1	TRBJ2-5	few
CASIAGTGNNEQFF	TGTGCCAGCATCGCCGGGACAGGAAACAATGAGCAGTTCTTC	TRBD1	TRBV2	TRBJ2-1	-
CSASSRVREQYF	TGCAGTGCTAGCTCCAGGGTGAGGGAGCAGTACTTC	-	TRBV20-1	TRBJ2-7	-
CAWGQEKDSPLHF	TGTGCCTGGGGACAGGAGAAGGATTCACCCCTCCACTTT	TRBD1	TRBV30	TRBJ1-6	-
CASSRIPGGNGYTF	TGTGCCAGCAGTCGCATACCAGGGGGAAATGGCTACACCTTC	TRBD1	TRBV28	TRBJ1-2	few
CASSFSGTSYNEQFF	TGTGCCAGCAGTTTTAGCGGGACCTCCTACAATGAGCAGTTCTTC	TRBD2	TRBV12-3/TRBV12-4	TRBJ2-1	few
CSASRDFATNEKLFF	TGCAGTGCTAGCAGAGACTTTGCAACTAATGAAAAACTGTTTTTT	-	TRBV20-1	TRBJ1-4	-
CSALIPGRPYGEQYF	TGCAGTGCCTTAATTCCGGGACGCCCATATGGCGAGCAGTACTTC	-	TRBV20-1	TRBJ2-7	many
CSAVPSGATNTQYF	TGCAGTGCCGTACCTAGCGGGGCTACCAATACGCAGTATTTT	TRBD2	TRBV20-1	TRBJ2-3	-
CASSAPGLSSYNEQFF	TGTGCCAGCAGCGCCCCCGGGCTCAGCTCCTACAATGAGCAGTTCTTC	-	TRBV12-3/TRBV12-4	TRBJ2-1	few
CSARGYESETQYF	TGCAGTGCTAGAGGTTACGAATCGGAGACCCAGTACTTC	-	TRBV20-1	TRBJ2-5	-
CASSLRGARGEKLFF	TGTGCCAGCAGTTTACGGGGGGCTAGAGGTGAAAAACTGTTTTTT	-	TRBV27	TRBJ1-4	few
CASSHDGWEDTQYF	TGCGCCAGCAGCCATGATGGATGGGAAGATACGCAGTATTTT	-	TRBV5-1	TRBJ2-3	-
CASSGTGSNEQFF	TGTGCCAGCAGTGGAACAGGGTCCAATGAGCAGTTCTTC	-	TRBV28	TRBJ2-1	few
CASSPRQGRWADTQYF	TGTGCCAGCAGCCCTAGACAGGGTCGGTGGGCAGATACGCAGTATTTT	TRBD1	TRBV11-2	TRBJ2-3	few
CASTLTSGATGEQYF	TGTGCCAGCACCTTGACTAGCGGGGCCACGGGTGAGCAGTACTTC	TRBD2	TRBV6-6	TRBJ2-5	once
CSARPYTTSGGDYERYF	TGCAGTGCTAGGCCTTACACAACTAGCGGGGGAGACTACGAGCGGTACTTC	TRBD2	TRBV20-1	TRBJ2-7	-
CASSPGSTSNQPQHF	TGTGCCAGCAGTCCCGGGTCGACCAGCAATCAGCCCCAGCATTTT	-	TRBV6-5	TRBJ1-5	-
CAWTPRTRIVEQFF	TGTGCCTGGACGCCCCGGACTAGGATTGTTGAGCAGTTCTTC	TRBD2	TRBV30	TRBJ2-1	-
CAISPFGGEGTEAFF	TGTGCCATCAGCCCTTTTGGGGGGGAAGGCACTGAAGCTTTCTTT	-	TRBV10-3	TRBJ1-1	-
CASSQVRRASGEETQYF	TGTGCCAGCAGCCAGGTCCGGCGGGCGAGCGGGGAAGAGACCCAGTACTTC	TRBD2	TRBV6-6	TRBJ2-5	-
CASSLPRSGGAYNEQFF	TGTGCCAGCAGCTTACCTCGTAGCGGGGGGGCCTACAATGAGCAGTTCTTC	TRBD2	TRBV7-8	TRBJ2-1	-
CASRRGMAVEETQYF	TGCGCCAGCAGACGAGGGATGGCGGTCGAGGAGACCCAGTACTTC	-	TRBV10-2	TRBJ2-5	once
CSAGQPDVKTQYF	TGCAGTGCCGGCCAGCCCGACGTGAAGACCCAGTACTTC	-	TRBV20-1	TRBJ2-5	-
CSARERGQAEAFF	TGCAGTGCTAGAGAACGAGGCCAGGCTGAAGCTTTCTTT	-	TRBV20-1	TRBJ1-1	-
CASSYSSDRPPLHF	TGTGCCAGCAGTTACTCGAGTGACAGACCACCCCTCCACTTT	-	TRBV6-5	TRBJ1-6	-
CASSQGETQETQYF	TGCGCCAGCAGCCAAGGGGAGACCCAAGAGACCCAGTACTTC	-	TRBV4-1	TRBJ2-5	-
CASSEWGQESYEQYF	TGTGCCAGCAGTGAATGGGGACAGGAGTCCTACGAGCAGTACTTC	TRBD1	TRBV6-1	TRBJ2-7	few
CASSLLAAQYF	TGTGCCAGCAGTTTACTTGCAGCCCAGTACTTC	-	TRBV12-3/TRBV12-4	TRBJ2-5	-
CASSRGTSGDDQPQHF	TGTGCCAGCAGCCGAGGAACGAGTGGCGACGATCAGCCCCAGCATTTT	-	TRBV21-1	TRBJ1-5	-
CASSQGEGGGGQPQHF	TGTGCCAGCAGTCAGGGGGAGGGGGGAGGTGGCCAGCCCCAGCATTTT	TRBD1	TRBV12-3/TRBV12-4	TRBJ1-5	-
CASSQVDLGLAGANEQFF	TGCGCCAGCAGCCAAGTGGACCTCGGACTAGCGGGGGCCAACGAGCAGTTCTTC	TRBD2	TRBV4-1	TRBJ2-1	-